This T cell receptor beta chain was obtained from a study of identical twins. Study-level results: Models underestimated out-of-frame TCR alpha sharing in monozygotic twins. Cord blood's abundant beta clonotypes had fewer insertions, unlike memory repertoires.

This clonotype was detected only a few times. Its antigen is not known. Trimming removed 1 base from V and 2 bases from J, with 6 bases in between. The CDR3 runs to 14 residues. From the 5' RACE reads, TCRdb called clonotypes with MiXCR, one entry per CDR3 protein. The data contain some 330,000 distinct CDR3 sequences, roughly 9% of them singletons. This TCR was recovered from a woman aged 50 to 60 in good health. This chain uses TRBV12-3 or TRBV12-4 with TRBJ2-1, with a weak D call TRBD2 (5 bases). The source material was naive T cells sorted from blood. Written as DNA, the CDR3 is TGTGCCAGCAGTTTAGACGGGACCTACAATGAGCAGTTCTTC. As protein: CASSLDGTYNEQFF.